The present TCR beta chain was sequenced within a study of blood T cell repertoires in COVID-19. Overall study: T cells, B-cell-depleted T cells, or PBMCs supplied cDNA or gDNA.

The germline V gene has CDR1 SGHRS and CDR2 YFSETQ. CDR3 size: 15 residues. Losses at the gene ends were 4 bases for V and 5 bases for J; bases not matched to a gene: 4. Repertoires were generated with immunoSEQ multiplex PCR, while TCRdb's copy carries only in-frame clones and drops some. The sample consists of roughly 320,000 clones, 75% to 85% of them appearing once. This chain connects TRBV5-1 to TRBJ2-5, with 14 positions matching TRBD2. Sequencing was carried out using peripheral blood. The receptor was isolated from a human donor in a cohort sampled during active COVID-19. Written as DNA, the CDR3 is TGCGCCAGCAGCGCGGGGACTAGCGGGGGTGAGACCCAGTACTTC. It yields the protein CASSAGTSGGETQYF.